This T cell receptor beta chain was observed in a study of metastatic and nonmetastatic thyroid tumors. At the level of the study: Across peripheral blood and tumor or nodule tissue samples taken from malignant and benign thyroid patients, the repertoires were compared with one another.

Of note for this clone: The antigen remains undetermined. Compared with germline, one end of the junction differs, possibly owing to a read error.

TCRdb reprocessed the PCR reads via MiXCR. The sample holds approximately 20,000 clones, more than 30% seen once. Study results and caveats: Within blood and tumor, benign nodules reportedly had significantly lower TCR beta diversity than malignant thyroid tumors did.

The CDR3 totals 13 residues. CDR1 SNHLY and CDR2 FYNNEI come from the germline V gene. Nobody among the patients had been given any treatment before thyroid surgery. Specimen: tumor tissue. This TCR came from a female donor with papillary thyroid cancer or a benign thyroid nodule (not recorded which). Some clones in this sample may be carry-over from other donors' samples. This chain links TRBV2 with TRBJ2-7; D gene unclear. The CDR3 DNA reads TGTGCCAGCGGTGCGATGGTCTCCCACGAGCAGTACTTC. This translates into CASGAMVSHEQYF.